This TCR beta chain was sequenced during a study of blood T cell repertoires in COVID-19. Germline V lookup: CDR1 GTSNPN, CDR2 SVGIG (reference sequence). The CDR3 is 17 amino acids. Trimming left V 1 base short and J 6 bases short, with 22 bases between. Generated by immunoSEQ multiplex PCR, the TCRdb table keeps only in-frame clones and is missing some. The sample shows roughly 300,000 clones, approximately 90% of them seen only once. The sample comprised PBMCs or T cells enriched from blood (not recorded which). This TCR was sampled from a woman in her thirties or forties with acute COVID-19. The chain links TRBV30 to TRBJ1-3; D unresolved. The CDR3 loop is CAWSDSPMPGHPNTIYF. CDR3 in DNA: TGTGCCTGGAGTGACAGCCCGATGCCTGGGCATCCAAACACCATATATTTT.